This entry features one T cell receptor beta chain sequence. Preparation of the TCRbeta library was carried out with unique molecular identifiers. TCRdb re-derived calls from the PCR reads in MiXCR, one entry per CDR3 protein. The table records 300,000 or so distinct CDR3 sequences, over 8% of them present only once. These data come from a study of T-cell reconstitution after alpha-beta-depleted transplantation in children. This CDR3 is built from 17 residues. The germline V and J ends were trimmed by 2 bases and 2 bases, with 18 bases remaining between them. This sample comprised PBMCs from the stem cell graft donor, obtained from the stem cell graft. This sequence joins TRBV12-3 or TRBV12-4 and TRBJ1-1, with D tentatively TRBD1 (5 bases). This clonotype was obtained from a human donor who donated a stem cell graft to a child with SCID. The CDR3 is CASSLLRQGRSNTEAFF. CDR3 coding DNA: TGTGCCAGCAGTTTATTAAGGCAGGGACGAAGCAACACTGAAGCTTTCTTT.